The subject of this entry is one T cell receptor (beta chain). Its antigen is as yet unknown. V was shortened by 6 bases and J by 1 base, with 10 bases between the two germline ends. Looked up from germline, CDR1 is MNHEY and CDR2 is SVGAGI. The CDR3 covers 14 residues. PCR employed 60 Vbeta and 13 Jbeta primers. Some clones are missing from TCRdb's copy, which holds only in-frame ones; the method was immunoSEQ multiplex PCR. In all, the sample yields 150,000 to 200,000 clones. This sample was taken from a study of cytomegalovirus exposure and HLA in healthy donors. Findings and caveats of the study: There were reportedly fewer N-insertions in an Asian-associated ancestry cluster than the roughly 700-donor mean, in a later analysis. It was approximately 170 TCR beta chains that were listed as cytomegalovirus-associated.

The material sequenced was PBMCs. The J gene is TRBJ2-1, the V gene TRBV6-5; D is unresolved. The receptor was derived from a boy between 10 and 17 years old in good health and CMV-seronegative. The CDR3 sequence: CASRPTASYNEQFF. DNA for the CDR3: TGTGCCAGCAGACCCACAGCTTCCTACAATGAGCAGTTCTTC.